These T cell receptor beta chains were read from a single sample in a study of OX40 agonist ivuxolimab in advanced cancers. The repertoire was sequenced with immunoSEQ multiplex PCR; TCRdb's copy has only in-frame clones and lacks some. The sample holds roughly 69,000 clones, roughly nine tenths seen once. Sequencing used CD4+ or CD8+ T cells sorted from blood, obtained in a trial of the OX40 agonist ivuxolimab. The receptors were gathered from an adult with an advanced solid tumor such as melanoma, head and neck, liver or kidney cancer. The CDR3 runs from the conserved cysteine through the conserved F or W. Fields, in order: clone size, J gene, D gene, V gene, CDR3 DNA, CDR3 protein. D genes are given only for firm matches. Clone size is given for some rows only: seen once, a few or many times, or a class if the clone is expanded.

size: -
J: TRBJ2-5
D: TRBD2
V: TRBV18
DNA: TGTGCCAGCTCACCCGGACTAGCGGGGTTTCAGTACTTC
CDR3: CASSPGLAGFQYF

size: -
J: TRBJ2-1
D: TRBD2
V: TRBV11-2
DNA: TGTGCCAGCAGCTTCCTAGCGGGAGTGGGCCATGAGCAGTTCTTC
CDR3: CASSFLAGVGHEQFF

size: -
J: TRBJ1-2
D: -
V: TRBV30
DNA: TGTGCCTGGAGTACGTTCGCGACAGCGAAATATGTGGGCTACACCTTC
CDR3: CAWSTFATAKYVGYTF

size: -
J: TRBJ2-3
D: -
V: TRBV9
DNA: TGTGCCAGCAGCGTAGTCGGCTGGCCCACAGATACGCAGTATTTT
CDR3: CASSVVGWPTDTQYF

size: -
J: TRBJ1-2
D: TRBD1
V: TRBV6-5
DNA: TGTGCCAGCAGTTCCAGCCCGGGACAGGGAAACTATGGCTACACCTTC
CDR3: CASSSSPGQGNYGYTF

size: -
J: TRBJ1-2
D: -
V: TRBV6-6
DNA: TGTGCCAGCAGGACTGATTCGTGGCTCGGGGATGGCTACACCTTC
CDR3: CASRTDSWLGDGYTF

size: -
J: TRBJ1-4
D: -
V: TRBV9
DNA: TGTGCCAGCAGCGTCGAGTTTGGGGACGGTCGCGAAAAACTGTTTTTT
CDR3: CASSVEFGDGREKLFF

size: -
J: TRBJ2-7
D: TRBD2
V: TRBV11-2
DNA: TGTGCCAGCAGCCCTACTAGCGGGGTGTACGAGCAGTACTTC
CDR3: CASSPTSGVYEQYF

size: -
J: TRBJ2-5
D: -
V: TRBV7-7
DNA: TGTGCTAGCAGTTCCGGACAGCAAGAGACCCAGTACTTC
CDR3: CASSSGQQETQYF

size: -
J: TRBJ2-7
D: TRBD1
V: TRBV19
DNA: TGTGCCAGTAGGAACCCGGGACAGGGGACCTACGAGCAGTACTTC
CDR3: CASRNPGQGTYEQYF

size: -
J: TRBJ2-1
D: TRBD2
V: TRBV30
DNA: TGTGCCTGGAGTACTAGCGGGATCTACAATGAGCAGTTCTTC
CDR3: CAWSTSGIYNEQFF

size: -
J: TRBJ2-1
D: TRBD2
V: TRBV14
DNA: TGTGCCAGCAGTCACACTAGCGGGAAGGGTCATGAGCAGTTCTTC
CDR3: CASSHTSGKGHEQFF

size: -
J: TRBJ2-7
D: -
V: TRBV6-5
DNA: TGTGCCAGCAGAAGCCCAGGACACCGCTCCTACGAGCAGTACTTC
CDR3: CASRSPGHRSYEQYF

size: -
J: TRBJ2-5
D: TRBD2
V: TRBV11-3
DNA: TGTGCCAGCAGCCCAAAGACTAGCGGGAGTGAGACCCAGTACTTC
CDR3: CASSPKTSGSETQYF

size: -
J: TRBJ1-2
D: -
V: TRBV28
DNA: TGTGCCAGCATCTTAGGGGTTGGGTATGGCTACACCTTC
CDR3: CASILGVGYGYTF

size: -
J: TRBJ2-5
D: -
V: TRBV2
DNA: TGTGCCAGCAGGACTGGGGAGACCCAGTACTTC
CDR3: CASRTGETQYF

size: -
J: TRBJ1-2
D: -
V: TRBV28
DNA: TGTGCCAGCAGTTCCTTCGGGGGGGTCAACTATGGCTACACCTTC
CDR3: CASSSFGGVNYGYTF

size: -
J: TRBJ1-2
D: -
V: TRBV7-2
DNA: TGTGCCAGCAGCCCTCTGGGGGCCCCCTCTGGCTACACCTTC
CDR3: CASSPLGAPSGYTF

size: -
J: TRBJ1-4
D: -
V: TRBV2
DNA: TGTGCCAGCAGAATTGGAGGGGTGGTAAAACTGTTTTTT
CDR3: CASRIGGVVKLFF

size: -
J: TRBJ2-3
D: TRBD2
V: TRBV29-1
DNA: TGCAGCGTTTTACCTAGCGGATACACAGATACGCAGTATTTT
CDR3: CSVLPSGYTDTQYF

size: -
J: TRBJ2-2
D: TRBD1
V: TRBV18
DNA: TGTGCCAGCTCACCACCGGGACAGGGGGCGAACACCGGGGAGCTGTTTTTT
CDR3: CASSPPGQGANTGELFF

size: -
J: TRBJ2-3
D: TRBD2
V: TRBV10-2
DNA: TGCGCCAGCAGTGCGGGAGGTAGCGGCACAGATACGCAGTATTTT
CDR3: CASSAGGSGTDTQYF

size: -
J: TRBJ2-7
D: TRBD2
V: TRBV15
DNA: TGTGCCACCAGCAGAGAACCCCACAGATCTAGCGGGAGAATCGGCTACGAGCAGTACTTC
CDR3: CATSREPHRSSGRIGYEQYF

size: once
J: TRBJ2-7
D: TRBD1
V: TRBV7-9
DNA: TGTGCCAGCAGAGAATGGACAGGGGGCGAGCAGTACTTC
CDR3: CASREWTGGEQYF

size: -
J: TRBJ2-7
D: -
V: TRBV7-8
DNA: TGTGCCAGCACATCTTTCTCCTACGAGCAGTACTTC
CDR3: CASTSFSYEQYF

size: -
J: TRBJ1-6
D: -
V: TRBV10-3
DNA: TGTGCCATCAGTGTCCCGGACAGTGATAATTCACCCCTCCACTTT
CDR3: CAISVPDSDNSPLHF

size: -
J: TRBJ2-7
D: TRBD2
V: TRBV7-3
DNA: TGTGCCAGCAGCTCCCAAGCGGGGAGCTCCTACGAGCAGTACTTC
CDR3: CASSSQAGSSYEQYF

size: -
J: TRBJ2-7
D: -
V: TRBV6-1
DNA: TGTGCCAGCAGTGAAGTAGTCAGCTCCTACGAGCAGTACTTC
CDR3: CASSEVVSSYEQYF

size: -
J: TRBJ1-2
D: TRBD1
V: TRBV11-2
DNA: TGTGCCAGCAGCTTAGGGCAGGGGGACTATGGCTACACCTTC
CDR3: CASSLGQGDYGYTF

size: -
J: TRBJ1-2
D: -
V: TRBV19
DNA: TGTGCCAGTAAACGGAATCCCCTCTTTAACTATGGCTACACCTTC
CDR3: CASKRNPLFNYGYTF

size: -
J: TRBJ1-2
D: -
V: TRBV2
DNA: TGTGCCAGCAGCCAAGCCTGGGATGGCTACACCTTC
CDR3: CASSQAWDGYTF

size: -
J: TRBJ1-5
D: -
V: TRBV5-6
DNA: TGTGCCAGCAGCTCCCAGGGACGGGTCAATCAGCCCCAGCATTTT
CDR3: CASSSQGRVNQPQHF

size: -
J: TRBJ2-1
D: TRBD2
V: TRBV7-8
DNA: TGTGCCAGTCGGCCTTGGCTAGCGGGAGTGAGCTCCTACAATGAGCAGTTCTTC
CDR3: CASRPWLAGVSSYNEQFF

size: -
J: TRBJ1-5
D: -
V: TRBV19
DNA: TGTGCCAGTAGTATAGTGTGGGCGTTCAATCAGCCCCAGCATTTT
CDR3: CASSIVWAFNQPQHF

size: -
J: TRBJ2-7
D: -
V: TRBV6-5
DNA: TGTGCCAGCCGAGCGATTTACGAGCAGTACTTC
CDR3: CASRAIYEQYF

size: -
J: TRBJ2-7
D: -
V: TRBV11-2
DNA: TGTGCCAGCAGCCAAGCGTTAGAGCAGTACTTC
CDR3: CASSQALEQYF

size: -
J: TRBJ1-5
D: -
V: TRBV7-2
DNA: TGTGCCAGCAGCCCACCCGGACTCTCGAGCAATCAGCCCCAGCATTTT
CDR3: CASSPPGLSSNQPQHF